These 25 T cell receptor beta chains originate from one sample sequenced in a study of T cells in Graves' hyperthyroidism and ophthalmopathy. Amplified TCR beta CDR3 regions came from RNA transcripts. With the HTBI primer set, the TCR CDR3 went through a first round of RT-PCR. TCRdb processed the multiplex PCR reads anew with MiXCR; each CDR3 protein has one entry. This table has about 560,000 distinct CDR3 sequences, roughly 17% appearing once. The sample was blood. These receptors all stem from a woman younger than 30 with Graves' hyperthyroidism.

Only a few counts were recorded for this clonotype. A junction end diverges from the germline sequence, so it may reflect a read error. This sequence joins TRBV7-8 and TRBJ1-2; 7 bases are shared with TRBD1. The germline V gene has CDR1 SGHVS and CDR2 FQNEAQ. CDR3 length equals 16 residues. In nucleotides, the CDR3 is TGTGCCAACAGCTTAGGAGCGGACAGGCAGGGTTATGGCTACACCTTC. It specifies CANSLGADRQGYGYTF.

This clonotype was counted many times. The V call is TRBV28, the J call TRBJ1-2; 7 bases line up with TRBD1. CDR1 is MDHEN and CDR2 is SYDVKM in the germline V gene. V gave up 6 bases and J gave up 2 bases; unmatched junction bases: 6. CDR3 length: 14 residues. CDR3 sequence (DNA): TGTGCCAGCAGACAACAGGGGAACAACTATGGCTACACCTTC. Encoded protein: CASRQQGNNYGYTF.

The V call is TRBV2, the J call TRBJ1-2; no clear D. The CDR3 is made up of 13 amino acids. CDR1 SNHLY and CDR2 FYNNEI come from the germline V gene. V lost 6 bases, J lost 1 base, and 9 bases lay in between. The CDR3 here is CASRAGINYGYTF. As DNA, the CDR3 is TGTGCCAGCAGGGCGGGGATTAACTATGGCTACACCTTC.

This clonotype was counted many times. The chain carries TRBV20-1 and TRBJ2-1, with D uncertain. Germline CDR1 is DFQATT and CDR2 is SNEGSKA (reference sequence). V was cut by 6 bases and J by 7 bases, with 4 bases left in between. The CDR3 spans 9 residues. The DNA of the CDR3 is TGCAGTGCCGGGAATGAGCAGTTCTTC. Its protein product is CSAGNEQFF.

This clonotype was seen a few times. The chain combines TRBV11-2 with TRBJ2-5; 8 bases agree with TRBD1. With 3 bases clipped from V and 2 bases from J, the junction kept 5 bases outside the gene matches. CDR3 length equals 15 residues. CDR1 SGHAT and CDR2 FQNNGV come from the germline V gene. The CDR3 sequence: CASSFGQGRQETQYF. The DNA of the CDR3 is TGTGCCAGCAGCTTCGGACAGGGTAGGCAAGAGACCCAGTACTTC.

There are a few counts of this clonotype. The genes are TRBV7-2 and TRBJ1-1, with 7 bases fitting TRBD1. The CDR3 loop spans 21 amino acids. Per germline, CDR1 SGHTA and CDR2 FQGNSA. With 2 bases clipped from V and 1 base from J, the junction kept 22 bases outside the gene matches. The CDR3 sequence is CASSLYLRGRDSKRSNTEAFF. The CDR3 region has the DNA TGTGCCAGCAGCTTATATCTTAGGGGCCGGGACAGTAAACGCTCGAACACTGAAGCTTTCTTT.

Many counts were recorded for this clonotype. This chain links TRBV7-8 with TRBJ1-2; a weak D match, TRBD1 (5 bases). Trimming removed 1 base at V and 5 bases at J, with 14 bases between. The CDR3 loop spans 15 amino acids. CDR1 SGHVS and CDR2 FQNEAQ come from the germline V gene. The CDR3 protein is CASSLGQRLGYGYTF. The CDR3 nucleotides read TGTGCCAGCAGCTTAGGACAGAGACTTGGGTATGGCTACACCTTC.

This clonotype was counted ten times or more. The gene calls are TRBV6-6 and TRBJ2-5, with TRBD2 matching 8 bases. This CDR3 comprises 15 residues. V lost 2 bases to trimming and J lost 5 bases; unmatched junction nucleotides: 7. The germline V gene encodes CDR1 MNHNY and CDR2 SVGAGI (reference sequence). The CDR3 bases are TGTGCCAGCAGTTACGGGTTAGCGGGACCGGAGACCCAGTACTTC. This sequence encodes CASSYGLAGPETQYF.

The chain uses TRBV6-1 and TRBJ2-3; D perhaps matches TRBD1 (6 bases). V lost 10 bases and J 4 bases, leaving 18 bases between the germline ends. The CDR3 is made up of 14 amino acids. Germline CDR1 and CDR2: MNHNS and SASEGT. CDR3 residues: CATHRDIVSDTQYF. CDR3 sequence (DNA): TGTGCCACCCACCGGGACATTGTTTCAGATACGCAGTATTTT.

The chain has TRBV3-1 and TRBJ2-5, with 12 bases fitting TRBD2. The CDR3 is 15 residues long. Unmatched junction bases numbered 0, after V lost 0 bases and J lost 4 bases. Germline V gene data show CDR1 as LGHDT and CDR2 as YNNKEL (reference sequence). The CDR3 sequence is CASSQELAGGETQYF. CDR3 DNA sequence: TGTGCCAGCAGCCAAGAACTAGCGGGAGGAGAGACCCAGTACTTC.

V is TRBV19 and J is TRBJ2-7; 8 bases align to TRBD2. The CDR3 length is 17 residues. The germline CDR1 and CDR2 sequences are LNHDA and SQIVND (reference sequence). V lost 1 base to trimming and J lost 2 bases; unmatched junction nucleotides: 10. CDR3 amino acids: CASSIAAIERGTYEQYF. CDR3 DNA sequence: TGTGCCAGTAGTATAGCAGCCATTGAGCGGGGGACCTACGAGCAGTACTTC.

This clonotype was seen at least ten times. This chain connects TRBV28 to TRBJ2-5; no definite D call. This CDR3 has 12 residues. Germline CDR1 is MDHEN and CDR2 is SYDVKM. V lost 6 bases to trimming and J lost 5 bases, with 10 bases between them. The CDR3 spells CASRGQGETQYF. DNA of the CDR3: TGTGCCAGCAGAGGCCAAGGGGAGACCCAGTACTTC.

This chain connects TRBV19 to TRBJ2-2, with D unclear. The CDR3 is 13 residues long. CDR1 is LNHDA and CDR2 is SQIVND in the germline V gene (reference sequence). Trimming took 8 bases from V and 7 from J, leaving 14 bases between them. CDR3 DNA sequence: TGTGCCAGTTCCCCCGGTGGGCACGGGGAGCTGTTTTTT. Translated, it gives CASSPGGHGELFF. Filled out from reference TRBV19 and TRBJ2-2, the complete variable domain reads DGGITQSPKYLFRKEGQNVTLSCEQNLNHDAMYWYRQDPGQGLRLIYYSQIVNDFQKGDIAEGYSVSREKKESFPLTVTSAQKNPTAFYLCASSPGGHGELFFGEGSRLTVL.

This clonotype was counted ten times or more. V gene TRBV20-1 combines with J gene TRBJ2-5; TRBD2 matches 12 bases. The germline V gene encodes CDR1 DFQATT and CDR2 SNEGSKA (reference sequence). The junction had 3 bases not matched to a gene; V was cut back by 4 bases and J by 6 bases. CDR3 length: 13 amino acids. The CDR3 loop is CSATSGGEKTQYF. The CDR3 DNA sequence: TGCAGTGCTACTAGCGGGGGGGAAAAGACCCAGTACTTC.

This chain connects TRBV6-1 to TRBJ2-5; D may be TRBD2 (5 bases). Trimming cost V 1 base and J 3 bases, with 12 bases left between them. This CDR3 is built from 15 residues. CDR1 MNHNS and CDR2 SASEGT come from the germline V gene. This chain's CDR3 is CASSEVFLGEETQYF. As DNA, the CDR3 is TGTGCCAGCAGTGAAGTCTTTCTGGGAGAAGAGACCCAGTACTTC.

V is TRBV18 and J is TRBJ1-2, with D hard to call. Trimming left V 1 base short and J 4 bases short, with 25 bases between. CDR1 is KGHSH, CDR2 LQKENI, per germline. CDR3 size: 19 residues. CDR3: CASSPLPGLGQDELYGYTF. The CDR3 DNA is TGTGCCAGCTCACCACTCCCCGGCCTAGGGCAGGACGAACTCTATGGCTACACCTTC. The variable domain in full, completed from reference TRBV18 and TRBJ1-2, reads NAGVMQNPRHLVRRRGQEARLRCSPMKGHSHVYWYRQLPEEGLKFMVYLQKENIIDESGMPKERFSAEFPKEGPSILRIQQVVRGDSAAYFCASSPLPGLGQDELYGYTFGSGTRLTVV.

At least ten counts were recorded for this clonotype. This chain links TRBV2 with TRBJ1-2, with D possibly TRBD1 on 5 matching bases. Trimming cost V 6 bases and J 8 bases, with 16 bases left between them. The CDR3 is made up of 13 amino acids. Germline CDR1 is SNHLY and CDR2 is FYNNEI. CDR3 sequence (DNA): TGTGCCAGCAGCCTCGACAGCGCACGAGGCTACACCTTC. It codes for CASSLDSARGYTF.

V is TRBV4-1 and J is TRBJ2-1, with 9 bases that match TRBD2. Looked up from germline, CDR1 is MGHRA and CDR2 is YSYEKL. The CDR3 totals 16 residues. V gave up 2 bases and J gave up 0 bases; unmatched junction bases: 2. The chain's CDR3 is CASSQLAGSSYNEQFF. The CDR3 DNA is TGCGCCAGCAGCCAACTAGCGGGAAGCTCCTACAATGAGCAGTTCTTC.

Ten or more counts support this clonotype. V usage is TRBV10-3 and J usage is TRBJ1-5; 8 bases agree with TRBD1. Germline trimming cut 3 bases from V and 1 base from J; bases unmatched to any gene: 5. Germline V gives CDR1 ENHRY, CDR2 SYGVKD. This CDR3 comprises 16 residues. Here the CDR3 reads CAISDPTGASNQPQHF. CDR3 bases: TGTGCCATCAGTGACCCGACAGGGGCGAGCAATCAGCCCCAGCATTTT.

This clonotype was recorded a few times. This CDR3 is CASARRDRALTDTYEQYF. CDR3 bases: TGTGCTAGTGCCCGGCGGGACAGGGCCCTCACCGACACCTACGAGCAGTACTTC. V gene TRBV12-5 combines with J gene TRBJ2-7; 9 nucleotides match TRBD1. CDR3 length equals 18 residues. V was pared by 7 bases and J by 2 bases, with 18 bases of the junction left unmatched. Germline-derived CDR1 and CDR2 are LGHNT and FRNRAP.

V is TRBV5-6 and J is TRBJ1-2; D gene uncertain. The germline CDR1 and CDR2 sequences are SGHDT and YYEEEE. This CDR3 has 15 amino acids. V lost 0 bases, J lost 6 bases, and 15 bases lay in between. Written as DNA, the CDR3 is TGTGCCAGCAGCTTGGGCGGGTATCGGGCAGATGGCTACACCTTC. As protein: CASSLGGYRADGYTF.

This clonotype was observed a handful of times. The rearrangement joins TRBV24-1 to TRBJ1-1, with D possibly matching TRBD1 (5 bases). The CDR3 totals 12 residues. CDR1 and CDR2 (germline): KGHDR, SFDVKD. V shed 7 bases and J shed 7 bases, with 12 bases lying between them. The CDR3 nucleotides are TGTGCCACCAGGGGGGTAGGCTATGAAGCTTTCTTT. Translated, it gives CATRGVGYEAFF.

This clonotype was seen many times. V usage is TRBV12-3 or TRBV12-4 and J usage is TRBJ2-1; D remains unclear. The V end was cut by 5 bases, the J end by 7 bases, with 15 bases between. The CDR3 consists of 14 residues. The DNA for the CDR3 is TGTGCCAGCAGTCTCGCGCTAGTTGGGAATGAGCAGTTCTTC. Its translation: CASSLALVGNEQFF.

This clonotype was found many times. The rearrangement joins TRBV6-1 to TRBJ1-2, with 8 positions matching TRBD1. Germline CDR1 reads MNHNS; CDR2 reads SASEGT. There are 20 residues in the CDR3. Germline trimming cut 2 bases from V and 3 bases from J; bases unmatched to any gene: 20. The CDR3 sequence: CASSELRQLTGDRPDYGYTF. In nucleotides, the CDR3 is TGTGCCAGCAGTGAATTACGACAGTTAACCGGGGACAGGCCGGACTATGGCTACACCTTC.

V is TRBV6-1 and J is TRBJ2-5, with 8 bases that match TRBD2. The V and J ends lost 11 bases and 5 bases, in that order; junction bases with no gene match: 16. Germline V gives CDR1 MNHNS, CDR2 SASEGT. The CDR3 runs to 15 residues. The CDR3: CAGEYWRGVRETQYF. The CDR3 nucleotides are TGTGCCGGCGAATATTGGCGGGGGGTACGGGAGACCCAGTACTTC.